Listed below are T cell receptor beta chains from one sample, sequenced in a study of breast tumors, draining lymph nodes, adjacent tissues. TCRdb fed the multiplex PCR reads into MiXCR, producing one record per CDR3 protein. The table has approximately 230,000 distinct CDR3 sequences, 30% to 35% seen once. The sample comprised axillary lymph node tissue. The receptors here all came from a female donor with breast cancer. Some clones in this sample may be carry-over from other donors' samples. CDR3s include the opening cysteine and the closing phenylalanine or tryptophan. Fields, in order: clone size, D gene, J gene, V gene, CDR3 protein, CDR3 DNA. A D gene is named only where the DNA matches it firmly. Some rows mark clone size as missing; the rest say once, few, many or name a class of expanded clone.

>NA|NA|TRBJ1-3|TRBV7-8
CASSLGTSGGGAGNTIYF
TGTGCCAGCAGCCTCGGGACTAGCGGGGGGGGCGCTGGAAACACCATATATTTT
>few|NA|TRBJ2-3|TRBV10-1
CASSPGLSSTDTQYF
TGCGCCAGCAGTCCTGGACTCTCTAGCACAGATACGCAGTATTTT
>many|NA|TRBJ1-6|TRBV30
CAWREVALHF
TGTGCCTGGCGTGAGGTGGCCCTCCACTTT
>many|TRBD1|TRBJ1-6|TRBV19
CASMGQFNSPLHF
TGTGCCAGTATGGGACAGTTTAATTCACCCCTCCACTTT
>many|NA|TRBJ1-5|TRBV10-3
CAISADYSNQPQHF
TGTGCCATCAGTGCCGATTATAGCAATCAGCCCCAGCATTTT
>few|NA|TRBJ1-1|TRBV2
CASAEGVSPDTEAFF
TGTGCCAGCGCCGAAGGAGTTTCTCCCGACACTGAAGCTTTCTTT
>many|TRBD1|TRBJ1-5|TRBV4-2
CASSGRTGDRDQPQHF
TGTGCCAGCAGCGGAAGGACAGGGGATAGGGATCAGCCCCAGCATTTT
>NA|NA|TRBJ2-2|TRBV7-9
CASSLKRNTGELFF
TGTGCCAGCAGCTTGAAAAGGAACACCGGGGAGCTGTTTTTT
>many|TRBD1|TRBJ1-5|TRBV20-1
CSARVRGQGYSNQPQHF
TGCAGTGCTAGGGTTCGGGGACAGGGATATAGCAATCAGCCCCAGCATTTT
>few|TRBD1|TRBJ2-5|TRBV5-6
CASSFGQGKETQYF
TGTGCCAGCAGCTTTGGACAGGGGAAAGAGACCCAGTACTTC